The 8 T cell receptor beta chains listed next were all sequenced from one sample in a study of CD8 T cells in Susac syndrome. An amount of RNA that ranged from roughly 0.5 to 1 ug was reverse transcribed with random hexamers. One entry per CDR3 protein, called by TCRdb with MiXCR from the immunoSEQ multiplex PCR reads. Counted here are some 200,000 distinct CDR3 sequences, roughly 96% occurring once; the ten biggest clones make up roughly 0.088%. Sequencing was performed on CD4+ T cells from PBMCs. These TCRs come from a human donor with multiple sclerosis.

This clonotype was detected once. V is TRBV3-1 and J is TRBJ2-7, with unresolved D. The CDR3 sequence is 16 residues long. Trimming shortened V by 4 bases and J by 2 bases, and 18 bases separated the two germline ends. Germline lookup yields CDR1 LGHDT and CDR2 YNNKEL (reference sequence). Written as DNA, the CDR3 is TGTGCCAGCAGCCCACGTAGTGGCGAGAGTCCCTACGAGCAGTACTTC. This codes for CASSPRSGESPYEQYF.

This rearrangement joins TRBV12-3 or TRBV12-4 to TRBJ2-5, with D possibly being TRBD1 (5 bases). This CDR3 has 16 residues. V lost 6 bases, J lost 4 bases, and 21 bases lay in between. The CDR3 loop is CASSWGPVGWAETQYF. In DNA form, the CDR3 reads TGTGCCAGCAGCTGGGGCCCGGTGGGATGGGCAGAGACCCAGTACTTC.

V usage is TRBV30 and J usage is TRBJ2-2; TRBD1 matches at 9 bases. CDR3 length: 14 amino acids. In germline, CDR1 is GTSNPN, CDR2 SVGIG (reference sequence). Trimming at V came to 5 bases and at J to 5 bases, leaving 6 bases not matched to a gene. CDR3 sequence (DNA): TGTGCCTGGGGTAGGGACAGGGCGACCGGGGAGCTGTTTTTT. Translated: CAWGRDRATGELFF.

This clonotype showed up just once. The CDR3 reads CAWSRPGPYSNQPQHF. The CDR3 DNA reads TGTGCCTGGAGTAGACCGGGACCATATAGCAATCAGCCCCAGCATTTT. V gene TRBV30 combines with J gene TRBJ1-5; a weak D match, TRBD1 (5 bases). This CDR3 spans 16 amino acids. V shed 2 bases and J shed 0 bases, with 14 bases lying between them. CDR1 is GTSNPN and CDR2 is SVGIG in the germline V gene (reference sequence). Variable domain in full (rest from reference TRBV30 and TRBJ1-5): SQTIHQWPATLVQPVGSPLSLECTVEGTSNPNLYWYRQAAGRGLQLLFYSVGIGQISSEVPQNLSASRPQDRQFILSSKKLLLSDSGFYLCAWSRPGPYSNQPQHFGDGTRLSIL.

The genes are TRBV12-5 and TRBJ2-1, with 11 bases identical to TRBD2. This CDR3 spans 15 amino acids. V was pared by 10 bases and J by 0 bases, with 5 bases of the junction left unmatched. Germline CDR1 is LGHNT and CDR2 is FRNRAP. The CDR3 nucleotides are TGTGCTATCCCTAGCGGGGGGTCCTCCTACAATGAGCAGTTCTTC. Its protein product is CAIPSGGSSYNEQFF.

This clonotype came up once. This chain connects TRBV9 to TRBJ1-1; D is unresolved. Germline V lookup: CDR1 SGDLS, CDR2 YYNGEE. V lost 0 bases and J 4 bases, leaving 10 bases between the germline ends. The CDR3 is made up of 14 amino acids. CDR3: CASSVGILGTEAFF. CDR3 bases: TGTGCCAGCAGCGTAGGAATACTGGGCACTGAAGCTTTCTTT.

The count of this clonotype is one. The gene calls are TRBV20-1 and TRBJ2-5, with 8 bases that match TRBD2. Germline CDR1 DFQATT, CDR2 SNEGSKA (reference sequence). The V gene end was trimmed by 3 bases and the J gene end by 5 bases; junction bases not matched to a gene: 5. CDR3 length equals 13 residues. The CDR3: CSASRQRGETQYF. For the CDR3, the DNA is TGCAGTGCTAGTAGACAGCGGGGGGAGACCCAGTACTTC.

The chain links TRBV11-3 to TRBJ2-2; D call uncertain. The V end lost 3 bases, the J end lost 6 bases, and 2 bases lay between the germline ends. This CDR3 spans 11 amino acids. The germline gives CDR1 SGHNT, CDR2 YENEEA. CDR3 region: CASSFPGELFF. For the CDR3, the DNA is TGTGCCAGCAGCTTCCCCGGGGAGCTGTTTTTT.